This TCR beta chain is from a study of blood T cell repertoires in COVID-19. Study-level background: The United States, Italy and Spain provided the acute and convalescent COVID-19 samples. The analysed material was cDNA or gDNA that came from T cells, B-cell-depleted T cells, or PBMCs.

Per the study methods: Reference gene primer amplification gave nucleated cell count estimates. Profiled with immunoSEQ multiplex PCR; TCRdb holds only in-frame clones, not every one. Clone size and the V and J calls come from that table; the DNA yielded D and trimming. The repertoire holds some 200,000 clones, with about 79% as singletons. The origin of this receptor is a human donor in a cohort sampled during active COVID-19. Sequencing was performed on peripheral blood.

The CDR3 coding sequence is TGTGCCAGCAGTTTTAGTCAGAACACTGAAGCTTTCTTT. As protein: CASSFSQNTEAFF. This sequence joins TRBV28 and TRBJ1-1; D remains unclear. Germline assignment: CDR1 MDHEN and CDR2 SYDVKM. The CDR3 totals 13 residues. Trimming removed 3 bases from V and 1 base from J, with 6 bases in between. Combining the CDR3 with reference TRBV28 and TRBJ1-1 gives the whole variable domain DVKVTQSSRYLVKRTGEKVFLECVQDMDHENMFWYRQDPGLGLRLIYFSYDVKMKEKGDIPEGYSVSREKKERFSLILESASTNQTSMYLCASSFSQNTEAFFGQGTRLTVV.